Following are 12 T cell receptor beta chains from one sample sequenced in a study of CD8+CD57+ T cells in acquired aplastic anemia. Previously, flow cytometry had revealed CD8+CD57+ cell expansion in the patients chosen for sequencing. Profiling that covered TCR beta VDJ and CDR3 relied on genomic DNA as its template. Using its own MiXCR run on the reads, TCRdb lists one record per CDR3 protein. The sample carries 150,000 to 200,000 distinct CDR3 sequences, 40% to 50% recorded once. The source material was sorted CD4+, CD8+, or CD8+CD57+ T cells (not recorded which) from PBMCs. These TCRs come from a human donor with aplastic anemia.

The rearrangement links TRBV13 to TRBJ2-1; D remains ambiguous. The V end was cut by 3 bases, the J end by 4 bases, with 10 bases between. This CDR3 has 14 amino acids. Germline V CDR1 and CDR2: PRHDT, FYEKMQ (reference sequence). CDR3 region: CASSFASTYNEQFF. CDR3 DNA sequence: TGTGCCAGCAGCTTCGCGAGCACGTACAATGAGCAGTTCTTC.

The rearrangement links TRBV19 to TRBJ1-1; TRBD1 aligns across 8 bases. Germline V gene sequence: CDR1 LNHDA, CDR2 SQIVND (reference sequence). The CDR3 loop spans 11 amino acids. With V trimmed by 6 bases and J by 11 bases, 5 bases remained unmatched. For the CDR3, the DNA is TGTGCCAGTAGGCAGGGGGCTCCTGCTTTCTTT. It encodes CASRQGAPAFF.

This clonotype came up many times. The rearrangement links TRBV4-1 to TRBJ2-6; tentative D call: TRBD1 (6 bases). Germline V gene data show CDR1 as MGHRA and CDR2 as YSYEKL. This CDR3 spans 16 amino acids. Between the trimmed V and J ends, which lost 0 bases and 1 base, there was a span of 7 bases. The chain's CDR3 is CASSQDGTSGANVLTF. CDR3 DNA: TGCGCCAGCAGCCAAGATGGGACATCTGGGGCCAACGTCCTGACTTTC.

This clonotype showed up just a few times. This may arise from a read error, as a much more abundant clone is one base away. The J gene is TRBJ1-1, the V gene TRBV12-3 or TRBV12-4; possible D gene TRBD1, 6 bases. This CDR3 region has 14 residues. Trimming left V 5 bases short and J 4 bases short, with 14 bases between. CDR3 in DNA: TGTGCCAGCAGTCCCTGGGCAGGGGTCACTGAAGCTTTCTTT. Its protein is CASSPWAGVTEAFF.

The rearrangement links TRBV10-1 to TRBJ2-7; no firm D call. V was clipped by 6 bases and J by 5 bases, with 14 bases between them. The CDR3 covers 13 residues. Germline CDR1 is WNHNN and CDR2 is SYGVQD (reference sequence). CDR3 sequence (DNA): TGCGCCAGCAGCGGGCAGGAGACTCACGAGCAGTACTTC. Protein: CASSGQETHEQYF.

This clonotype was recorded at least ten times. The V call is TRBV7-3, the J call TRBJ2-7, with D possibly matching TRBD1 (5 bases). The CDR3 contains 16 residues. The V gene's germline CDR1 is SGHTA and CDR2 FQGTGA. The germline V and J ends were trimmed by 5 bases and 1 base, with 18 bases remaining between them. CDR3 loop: CASSLMTDTSSYEQYF. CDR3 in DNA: TGTGCCAGCAGCCTCATGACAGACACCTCATCCTACGAGCAGTACTTC.

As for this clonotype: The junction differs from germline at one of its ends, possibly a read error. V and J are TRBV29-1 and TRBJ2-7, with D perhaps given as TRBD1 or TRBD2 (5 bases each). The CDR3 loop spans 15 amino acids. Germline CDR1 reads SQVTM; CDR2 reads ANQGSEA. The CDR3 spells CSVEAVGEPSYEQYF. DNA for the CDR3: TGCAGCGTCGAAGCAGTAGGGGAGCCGTCCTACGAGCAGTACTTC.

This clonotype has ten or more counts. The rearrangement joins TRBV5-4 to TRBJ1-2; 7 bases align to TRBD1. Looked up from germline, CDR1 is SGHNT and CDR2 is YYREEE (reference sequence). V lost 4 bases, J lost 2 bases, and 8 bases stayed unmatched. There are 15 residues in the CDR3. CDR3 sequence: CASSDPGGDNYGYTF. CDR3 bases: TGTGCCAGCAGCGACCCAGGGGGGGACAACTATGGCTACACCTTC. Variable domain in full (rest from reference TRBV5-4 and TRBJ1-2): ETGVTQSPTHLIKTRGQQVTLRCSSQSGHNTVSWYQQALGQGPQFIFQYYREEENGRGNFPPRFSGLQFPNYSSELNVNALELDDSALYLCASSDPGGDNYGYTFGSGTRLTVV.

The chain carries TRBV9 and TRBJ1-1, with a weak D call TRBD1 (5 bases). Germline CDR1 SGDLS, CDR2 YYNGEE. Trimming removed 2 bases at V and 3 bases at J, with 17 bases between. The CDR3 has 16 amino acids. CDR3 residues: CASSVAIGVGDTEAFF. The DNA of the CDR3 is TGTGCCAGCAGCGTGGCGATCGGGGTAGGGGACACTGAAGCTTTCTTT. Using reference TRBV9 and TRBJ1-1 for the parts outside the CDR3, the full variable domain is DSGVTQTPKHLITATGQRVTLRCSPRSGDLSVYWYQQSLDQGLQFLIQYYNGEERAKGNILERFSAQQFPDLHSELNLSSLELGDSALYFCASSVAIGVGDTEAFFGQGTRLTVV.

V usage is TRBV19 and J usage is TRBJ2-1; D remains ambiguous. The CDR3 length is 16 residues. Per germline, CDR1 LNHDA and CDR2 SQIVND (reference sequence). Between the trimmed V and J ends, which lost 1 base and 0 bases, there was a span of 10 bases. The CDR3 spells CASSIGNPSSYNEQFF. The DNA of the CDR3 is TGTGCCAGTAGTATAGGGAACCCGAGCTCCTACAATGAGCAGTTCTTC.

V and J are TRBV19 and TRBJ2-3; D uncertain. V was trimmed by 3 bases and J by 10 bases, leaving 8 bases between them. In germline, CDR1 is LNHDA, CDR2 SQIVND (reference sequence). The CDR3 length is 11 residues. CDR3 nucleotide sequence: TGTGCCAGTAGTATTGGTGTCGCGCAGTATTTT. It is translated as CASSIGVAQYF.

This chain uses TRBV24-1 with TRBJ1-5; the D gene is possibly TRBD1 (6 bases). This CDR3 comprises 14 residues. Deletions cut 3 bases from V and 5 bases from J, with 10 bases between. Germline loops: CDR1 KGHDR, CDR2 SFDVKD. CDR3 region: CATSDLDSDQPQHF. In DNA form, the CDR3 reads TGTGCCACCAGTGATCTGGACAGCGATCAGCCCCAGCATTTT.